This paragraph covers one T cell receptor beta chain sequence. The data belong to a study of blood T cell repertoires in COVID-19. Study details: COVID-19 samples, acute and convalescent, were from the United States, Italy and Spain. T cells, B-cell-depleted T cells, or PBMCs supplied cDNA or gDNA.

As handled by the study authors: Amplification with reference gene primers provided the estimates of nucleated cell counts. The table came from immunoSEQ multiplex PCR; TCRdb's copy has only in-frame clones and leaves some out. The DNA was the basis for D and trimming; V, J and clone size are from that table. The table includes 200,000 to 250,000 clones, around 83% detected once. Per germline, CDR1 ENHRY and CDR2 SYGVKD. V was clipped by 7 bases and J by 0 bases, with 22 bases between them. There are 18 residues in the CDR3. J is TRBJ1-5 and V is TRBV10-3; D possibly corresponds to TRBD1 (5 bases). This clonotype was obtained from a middle-aged man with acute or convalescent COVID-19. The sample consisted of peripheral blood. CDR3 sequence (DNA): TGTGCCATCACCAGAGCAGCCAGGGTCATTAGTAGCAATCAGCCCCAGCATTTT. This encodes CAITRAARVISSNQPQHF.